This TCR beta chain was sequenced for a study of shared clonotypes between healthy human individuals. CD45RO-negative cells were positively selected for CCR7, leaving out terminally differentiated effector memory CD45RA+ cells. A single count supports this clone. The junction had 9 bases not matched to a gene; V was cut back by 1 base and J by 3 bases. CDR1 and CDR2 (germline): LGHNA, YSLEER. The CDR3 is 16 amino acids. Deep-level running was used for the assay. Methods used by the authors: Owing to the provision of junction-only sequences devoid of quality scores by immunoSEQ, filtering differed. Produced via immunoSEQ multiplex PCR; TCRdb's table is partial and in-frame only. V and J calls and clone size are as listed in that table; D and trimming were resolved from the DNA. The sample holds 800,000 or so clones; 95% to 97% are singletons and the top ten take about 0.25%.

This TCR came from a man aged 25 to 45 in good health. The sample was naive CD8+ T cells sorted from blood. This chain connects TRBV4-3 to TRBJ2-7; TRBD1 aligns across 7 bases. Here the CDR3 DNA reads TGCGCCAGCAGCCAAGTTTGGGCAGGGGGTGTCTACGAGCAGTACTTC. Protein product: CASSQVWAGGVYEQYF.